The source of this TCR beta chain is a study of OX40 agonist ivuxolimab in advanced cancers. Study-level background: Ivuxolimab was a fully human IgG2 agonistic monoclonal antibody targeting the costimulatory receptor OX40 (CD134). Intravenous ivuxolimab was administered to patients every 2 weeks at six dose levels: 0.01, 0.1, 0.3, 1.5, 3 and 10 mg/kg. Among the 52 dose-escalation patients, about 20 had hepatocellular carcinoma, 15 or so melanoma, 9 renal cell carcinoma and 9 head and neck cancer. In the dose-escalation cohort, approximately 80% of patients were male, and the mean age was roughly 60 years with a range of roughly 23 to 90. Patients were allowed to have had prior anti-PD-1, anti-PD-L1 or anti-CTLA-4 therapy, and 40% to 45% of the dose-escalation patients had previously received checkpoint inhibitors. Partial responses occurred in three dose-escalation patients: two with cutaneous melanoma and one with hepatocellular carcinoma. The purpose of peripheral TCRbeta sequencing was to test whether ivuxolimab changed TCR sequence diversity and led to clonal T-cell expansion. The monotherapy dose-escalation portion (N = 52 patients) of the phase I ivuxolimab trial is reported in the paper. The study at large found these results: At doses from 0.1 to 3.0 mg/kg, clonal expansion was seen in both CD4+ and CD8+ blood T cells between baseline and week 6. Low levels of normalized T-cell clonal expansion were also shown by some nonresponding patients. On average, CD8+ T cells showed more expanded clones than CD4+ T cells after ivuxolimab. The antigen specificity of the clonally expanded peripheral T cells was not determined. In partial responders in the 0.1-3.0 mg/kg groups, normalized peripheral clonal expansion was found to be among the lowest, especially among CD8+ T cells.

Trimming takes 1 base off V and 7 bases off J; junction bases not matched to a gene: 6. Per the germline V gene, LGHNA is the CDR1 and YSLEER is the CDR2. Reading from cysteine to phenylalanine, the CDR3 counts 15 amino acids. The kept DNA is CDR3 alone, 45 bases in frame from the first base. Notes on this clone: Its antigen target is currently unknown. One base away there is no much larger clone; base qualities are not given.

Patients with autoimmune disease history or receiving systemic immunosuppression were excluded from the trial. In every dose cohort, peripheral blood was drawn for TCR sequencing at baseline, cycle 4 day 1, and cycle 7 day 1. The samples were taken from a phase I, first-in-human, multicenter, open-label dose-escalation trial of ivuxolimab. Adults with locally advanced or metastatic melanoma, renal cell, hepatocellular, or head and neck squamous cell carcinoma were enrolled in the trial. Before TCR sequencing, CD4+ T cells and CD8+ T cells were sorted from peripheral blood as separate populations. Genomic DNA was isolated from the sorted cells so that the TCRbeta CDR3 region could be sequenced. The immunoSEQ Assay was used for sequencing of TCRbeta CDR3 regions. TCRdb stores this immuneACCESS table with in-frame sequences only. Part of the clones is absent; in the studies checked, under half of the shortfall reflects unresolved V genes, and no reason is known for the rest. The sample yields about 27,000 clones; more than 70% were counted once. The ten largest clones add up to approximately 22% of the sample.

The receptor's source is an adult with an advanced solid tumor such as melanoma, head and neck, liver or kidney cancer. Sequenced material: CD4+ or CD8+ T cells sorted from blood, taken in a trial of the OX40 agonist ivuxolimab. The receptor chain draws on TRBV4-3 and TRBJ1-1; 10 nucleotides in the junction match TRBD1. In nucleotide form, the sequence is TGCGCCAGCAGCCAAGCCCCGGGACAGGGGAATGAAGCTTTCTTT. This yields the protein CASSQAPGQGNEAFF.